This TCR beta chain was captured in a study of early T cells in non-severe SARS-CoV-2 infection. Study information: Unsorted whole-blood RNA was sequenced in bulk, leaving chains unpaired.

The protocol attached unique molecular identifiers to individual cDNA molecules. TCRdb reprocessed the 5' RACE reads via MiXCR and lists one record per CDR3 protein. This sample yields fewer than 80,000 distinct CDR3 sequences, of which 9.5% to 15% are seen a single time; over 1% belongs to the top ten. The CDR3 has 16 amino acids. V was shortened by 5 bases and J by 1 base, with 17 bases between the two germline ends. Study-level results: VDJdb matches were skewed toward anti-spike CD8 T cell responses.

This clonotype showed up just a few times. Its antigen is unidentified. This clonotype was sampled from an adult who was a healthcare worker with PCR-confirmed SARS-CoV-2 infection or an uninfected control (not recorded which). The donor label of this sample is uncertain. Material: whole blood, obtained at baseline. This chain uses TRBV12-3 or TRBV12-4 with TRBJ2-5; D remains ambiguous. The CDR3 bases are TGTGCCAGCAGTCCCACGGATGGGATCCCCCAAGAGACCCAGTACTTC. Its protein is CASSPTDGIPQETQYF.